The 12 T cell receptor beta chains reported below all come from one sample, sequenced in a study of blood T cells in healthy people across ages. A sample-barcoded 5' primer and a J-beta primer mix were used in a second PCR of roughly 6 to 11 cycles. Each CDR3 protein is one row after TCRdb ran MiXCR on the 5' RACE reads. The repertoire includes more than 500,000 distinct CDR3 sequences, roughly 28% of them detected once, and about a fifth sits in the top ten. The sequenced sample was blood. All receptors come from a woman aged 65 to 85 in good health.

The chain uses TRBV20-1 and TRBJ1-2; D is possibly TRBD1 (6 bases). V lost 4 bases, J lost 2 bases, and 20 bases lay in between. This CDR3 has 16 amino acids. The germline CDR1 and CDR2 sequences are DFQATT and SNEGSKA (reference sequence). This CDR3 is CSATDLAGERNYGYTF. The CDR3 DNA sequence: TGCAGTGCTACCGACCTGGCAGGGGAGAGGAACTATGGCTACACCTTC.

This sequence joins TRBV9 and TRBJ2-5; 8 positions agree with TRBD2. J gave up 2 bases and V 3 bases, and 18 bases lay outside the gene matches. From germline, CDR1 is SGDLS and CDR2 YYNGEE. The length of the CDR3 is 19 residues. CDR3 sequence: CASSGTIAGKTLEQETQYF. In DNA, the CDR3 is TGTGCCAGCAGCGGAACTATAGCGGGGAAAACCCTCGAACAAGAGACCCAGTACTTC.

In its sample, this clonotype is medium-sized. The CDR3 protein is CAGRDLHGYTF. The CDR3 region has the DNA TGTGCCGGAAGGGACCTCCATGGCTACACCTTC. The chain carries TRBV2 and TRBJ1-2; D is perhaps TRBD1 (5 bases). This CDR3 has 11 residues. The germline gives CDR1 SNHLY, CDR2 FYNNEI. V lost 11 bases to trimming and J lost 6 bases, with 13 bases between them.

V and J are TRBV9 and TRBJ2-3; D may match TRBD1 or TRBD2 (5 bases each). Germline CDR1 reads SGDLS; CDR2 reads YYNGEE. Trimming took off 0 bases at V and 0 bases at J, with 14 bases between the two ends. This CDR3 contains 17 residues. In DNA form, the CDR3 reads TGTGCCAGCAGCGTAGCGGGGACCACCCTAAGCACAGATACGCAGTATTTT. This translates into CASSVAGTTLSTDTQYF.

The chain has TRBV3-1 and TRBJ2-5, with D unresolved. This CDR3 region has 15 residues. Trimming removed 0 bases at V and 0 bases at J, with 8 bases between. CDR1 is LGHDT, CDR2 YNNKEL, per germline (reference sequence). This CDR3 is CASSQEEIYQETQYF. CDR3 coding DNA: TGTGCCAGCAGCCAAGAAGAGATTTACCAAGAGACCCAGTACTTC.

The chain carries TRBV7-9 and TRBJ1-1, with D unclear. V lost 2 bases and J lost 3, with 7 bases in between. Germline loops: CDR1 SEHNR, CDR2 FQNEAQ (reference sequence). The CDR3 extends over 13 amino acids. For the CDR3, the DNA is TGTGCCAGCAGCTTACGGTGGGACACTGAAGCTTTCTTT. It is translated as CASSLRWDTEAFF.

This clonotype was picked up one time. This chain joins TRBV29-1 and TRBJ2-5, with D tentatively TRBD1 (6 bases). V gave up 5 bases and J gave up 1 base, with 11 bases separating them. Germline values: CDR1 SQVTM, CDR2 ANQGSEA. The CDR3 spans 13 residues. Here the CDR3 DNA reads TGCAGCGTTTGCCGGACAGCCCAAGAGACCCAGTACTTC. This encodes CSVCRTAQETQYF.

V gene TRBV15 combines with J gene TRBJ1-2, with D possibly being TRBD1 (5 bases). CDR3 length: 14 residues. V was pared by 3 bases and J by 6 bases, with 14 bases between. Germline CDR1 reads LNHNV; CDR2 reads YYDKDF (reference sequence). The CDR3 DNA follows: TGTGCCACCAGCAGGCTGGAGGGGATGAATGGCTACACCTTC. Its protein product is CATSRLEGMNGYTF.

The chain combines TRBV5-6 with TRBJ1-2, with TRBD1 matching over 11 bases. Per the germline V gene, CDR1 is SGHDT and CDR2 is YYEEEE. The J segment lost 6 bases and the V segment lost 4 bases, leaving 8 bases of the junction unmatched. The CDR3 is 15 amino acids. The CDR3 loop is CASSRDRGIRNGYTF. The CDR3 coding sequence is TGTGCCAGCAGCCGGGACAGGGGGATAAGGAATGGCTACACCTTC.

This chain connects TRBV10-3 to TRBJ1-2; no reliable D call. There are 13 residues in the CDR3. Trimming removed 3 bases at V and 3 bases at J, with 8 bases between. The germline CDR1 and CDR2 sequences are ENHRY and SYGVKD. The CDR3 region has the DNA TGTGCCATCAGTGATGGGCAGCACTATGGCTACACCTTC. Translated: CAISDGQHYGYTF.

The V gene is TRBV11-2, the J gene TRBJ2-5; D not certain. The CDR3 runs to 15 residues. Trimming shortened V by 2 bases and J by 5 bases, and 15 bases separated the two germline ends. Germline assignment: CDR1 SGHAT and CDR2 FQNNGV. CDR3 in DNA: TGTGCCAGCAGCTTATTGAAACTCTCGAGGGAGACCCAGTACTTC. It translates to CASSLLKLSRETQYF.

This clonotype was detected only a few times. The chain links TRBV7-2 to TRBJ2-1; D is perhaps TRBD2 (5 bases). The germline V gene has CDR1 SGHTA and CDR2 FQGNSA. This CDR3 spans 13 amino acids. V was cut by 2 bases and J by 9 bases, with 11 bases left in between. CDR3 sequence reads: CASSLTRLTEQFF. The CDR3 coding sequence is TGTGCCAGCAGCTTAACTAGGCTGACTGAGCAGTTCTTC.